This T cell receptor (beta chain) was sequenced in a study of blood T cell repertoires in COVID-19. On the study more broadly: T cells, B-cell-depleted T cells, or PBMCs supplied cDNA or gDNA.

In the original processing: Amplification of reference gene primers was used by the study to estimate nucleated cell counts. Method: immunoSEQ multiplex PCR; TCRdb's copy keeps in-frame clones and lacks some. The V and J calls and clone size come from that table; D and trimming were worked out from the DNA. Here the sample spans hundreds of thousands of clones, 85% to 90% being singletons. The CDR3 has 13 amino acids. CDR1 and CDR2 from the germline V gene are MNHEY and SVGEGT. V dropped 1 base and J dropped 6; count of bases not matched to a gene: 1. This clonotype was sampled from a woman between 50 and 59 years old with COVID-19, enrolled during active disease. The genes are TRBV6-2 or TRBV6-3 and TRBJ1-1, with 8 nucleotides matching TRBD1. Material for sequencing was peripheral blood. The chain's CDR3 is CASSYLTGAEAFF. In DNA, the CDR3 is TGTGCCAGCAGTTACTTGACAGGGGCTGAAGCTTTCTTT.